This is a list of T cell receptor beta chains from one sample in a study of tumor and adjacent non-tumor tissue in lung cancer. MiXCR, run by TCRdb on the multiplex PCR reads, gives a single entry per CDR3 protein. The sample records more than 120,000 distinct CDR3 sequences, roughly 70% being singletons. The specimen sequenced was lung tumor tissue. Receptor source: a man between 60 and 70 years old with small cell lung cancer. The CDR3 runs from the conserved cysteine through the conserved F or W. D genes are given only for firm matches. A clone size is listed for some rows: how often the clone was seen (once, few, many), or a class if it is expanded.

>many|TRBV27|TRBJ2-1|TRBD1
CASSPSGQYNEQFF
TGTGCCAGCAGTCCCTCGGGACAGTACAATGAGCAGTTCTTC
>many|TRBV29-1|TRBJ2-7|.
CSVILPYEQYF
TGCAGCGTTATTTTACCCTACGAGCAGTACTTC
>many|TRBV7-9|TRBJ1-2|.
CASGKGGDYGYTF
TGTGCCAGCGGGAAGGGTGGGGACTATGGCTACACCTTC
>.|TRBV12-3/TRBV12-4|TRBJ1-1|.
CASTFGSNTEAFF
TGTGCCAGCACTTTCGGTTCGAACACTGAAGCTTTCTTT
>once|TRBV11-3|TRBJ1-2|.
CASSGMDYGYAF
TGTGCCAGCAGCGGGATGGACTATGGCTACGCCTTC
>hyperexpanded|TRBV11-2|TRBJ2-3|.
CASSLAGETDTQYF
TGTGCCAGCAGCTTAGCGGGTGAAACAGATACGCAGTATTTT
>.|TRBV12-5|TRBJ2-2|.
CASGLASPIGELFF
TGTGCTAGTGGTTTGGCCTCCCCCATCGGGGAGCTGTTTTTT
>many|TRBV11-1|TRBJ1-1|TRBD1
CASSRDPGQGKNTEAFF
TGTGCCAGCAGCCGCGACCCGGGACAGGGAAAAAACACTGAAGCTTTCTTT
>.|TRBV5-1|TRBJ2-1|.
CASSSGDSMSYNEQFF
TGCGCCAGCAGTTCCGGGGACTCCATGTCCTACAATGAGCAGTTCTTC
>once|TRBV20-1|TRBJ1-1|TRBD1
CSAREAGDRPEASF
TGCAGTGCTAGAGAGGCAGGGGACAGGCCTGAAGCTTCCTTT
>few|TRBV12-3/TRBV12-4|TRBJ1-2|.
CATADYGYTF
TGTGCCACGGCGGATTATGGCTACACCTTC
>.|TRBV4-2|TRBJ2-1|TRBD1
CASSRGQGGYDEQFF
TGTGCCAGCAGCCGAGGACAGGGGGGATACGATGAGCAATTCTTC
>.|TRBV29-1|TRBJ1-2|.
CSVKFTVDHGYAF
TGCAGCGTTAAATTTACAGTGGATCATGGCTACGCCTTC
>.|TRBV6-2/TRBV6-3|TRBJ2-3|.
CASSYLRQAWNKPQYF
TGTGCCAGCAGTTACCTCCGACAGGCATGGAATAAGCCCCAGTATTTT
>.|TRBV11-2|TRBJ2-4|.
CASSLGGNFAKNIQYF
TGTGCCAGCAGTTTAGGGGGGAACTTTGCCAAAAACATTCAGTACTTC
>once|TRBV12-3/TRBV12-4|TRBJ2-2|.
CAISLRLMNTGELFF
TGTGCCATCAGTTTACGACTTATGAACACCGGGGAGCTGTTTTTT
>once|TRBV11-2|TRBJ2-1|.
CASSPGGSGTYNEHFF
TGTGCCAGCAGCCCCGGGGGTAGCGGCACCTACAATGAACACTTCTTC
>.|TRBV20-1|TRBJ2-1|TRBD2
CSTRTLAGELNEQFF
TGCAGTACTAGAACCCTAGCGGGAGAATTAAATGAGCAGTTCTTC
>.|TRBV20-1|TRBJ2-1|.
CSTSVGTPGRLSSYNEQFF
TGCAGTACTAGTGTTGGGACCCCCGGCCGACTGAGCTCCTACAATGAGCAGTTCTTC
>few|TRBV6-2/TRBV6-3|TRBJ2-1|.
CASSYPDFKGNEQFF
TGTGCCAGCAGTTACCCGGACTTTAAAGGCAATGAGCAGTTCTTC
>many|TRBV6-1|TRBJ2-3|TRBD2
CASSASSSGGTQYF
TGTGCCAGCAGTGCGTCTTCTAGCGGGGGTACGCAGTATTTT
>.|TRBV6-5|TRBJ2-6|.
CASSYLFGFESSGANVLTF
TGTGCCAGCAGTTACTTATTTGGGTTCGAAAGCTCTGGGGCCAACGTCCTGACTTTC
>.|TRBV11-1|TRBJ2-7|.
CASCLSQGSYEQYF
TGTGCCAGCTGCTTAAGTCAGGGATCCTACGAGCAGTACTTC
>.|TRBV11-3|TRBJ2-7|TRBD2
CASRLGLVMYEQYF
TGTGCCAGCAGGTTGGGACTAGTTATGTACGAGCAGTACTTC
>.|TRBV6-2/TRBV6-3|TRBJ2-1|.
CASSLGGPGGEQLF
TGTGCCAGCAGTTTAGGGGGGCCGGGGGGTGAGCAGCTCTTC
>.|TRBV20-1|TRBJ1-2|TRBD1
CSARGQSNYGYTF
TGCAGTGCTAGGGGACAGAGTAACTATGGCTACACCTTC
>.|TRBV29-1|TRBJ1-1|.
CSVDKGVNAEAFF
TGCAGCGTTGATAAAGGGGTAAACGCTGAAGCTTTCTTT
>few|TRBV7-8|TRBJ2-3|.
CASSARGTDTQYF
TGTGCCAGCAGCGCCCGCGGGACAGATACGCAGTATTTT
>many|TRBV6-1|TRBJ1-3|TRBD1
CASSWDRAAGNTIYF
TGTGCCAGCAGTTGGGACAGGGCAGCTGGAAACACCATATATTTT
>.|TRBV11-3|TRBJ2-3|.
CASSFSPDTLYF
TGTGCCAGCAGCTTTTCCCCAGATACGCTGTATTTT
>many|TRBV12-3/TRBV12-4|TRBJ2-1|TRBD2
CASSQLAGAFGEQFF
TGTGCCAGCAGTCAACTAGCGGGGGCTTTCGGGGAGCAGTTCTTC
>.|TRBV7-8|TRBJ2-1|TRBD1
CASSSRDRGLGEQFF
TGTGCCAGCAGCTCCCGGGACAGGGGGCTTGGTGAGCAGTTCTTC
>.|TRBV6-5|TRBJ1-6|TRBD1
CASRSGTGNSPLHF
TGTGCCAGCAGATCCGGGACAGGGAATTCACCCCTCCACTTT
>.|TRBV6-1|TRBJ2-2|TRBD2
CANTWISGRSGELFF
TGTGCCAACACTTGGATTAGCGGGAGATCCGGGGAGCTGTTTTTT
>few|TRBV4-1|TRBJ2-3|.
CASSQEGRRGTQYF
TGCGCCAGCAGCCAAGAAGGTCGTCGTGGTACGCAGTATTTT
>.|TRBV4-2|TRBJ2-6|.
CPSSLNLPRGVGLANVLTF
TGTCCCAGCAGCCTTAACCTCCCGAGGGGGGTCGGGCTGGCCAACGTCCTGACTTTC
>.|TRBV5-6|TRBJ2-1|.
CASSSALKGWNEQFF
TGTGCCAGCAGCTCGGCGCTGAAAGGTTGGAATGAGCAGTTCTTC
>many|TRBV20-1|TRBJ1-6|TRBD1
CSASTGTGDNSPLHF
TGCAGTGCTAGTACCGGGACAGGGGATAATTCACCCCTCCACTTT
>few|TRBV4-1|TRBJ2-1|TRBD2
CASSQRLAGGGEQFF
TGCGCCAGCAGCCAAAGGCTAGCGGGAGGAGGTGAGCAGTTCTTC
>many|TRBV29-1|TRBJ2-5|TRBD1
CSVDRGRETQYF
TGCAGTGTCGACAGGGGGCGTGAGACCCAGTACTTC
>few|TRBV6-1|TRBJ2-3|.
CASSRGQSTSTDTQYF
TGTGCCAGCAGTCGTGGACAGTCTACTAGCACAGATACGCAGTATTTT
>few|TRBV6-5|TRBJ2-2|.
CASSYSGSNTGELFF
TGTGCCAGCAGTTACTCTGGTTCGAACACCGGGGAGCTGTTTTTT
>.|TRBV11-2|TRBJ1-1|.
CASSVHPHSTEAFF
TGTGCCAGCAGCGTCCACCCCCACAGCACCGAAGCTTTCTTT
>.|TRBV11-3|TRBJ2-3|.
CASNTRGTDTQYF
TGTGCCAGCAACACCAGGGGTACAGATACGCAGTATTTT
>.|TRBV20-1|TRBJ2-1|.
CSASTSGTHIEQFF
TGCAGTGCTTCGACTAGTGGGACACACATTGAGCAGTTCTTC
>.|TRBV28|TRBJ2-1|.
CASSFLGLHCSDEQFF
TGTGCCAGTAGTTTTCTGGGTCTGCATTGTTCGGATGAGCAGTTCTTC
>few|TRBV7-9|TRBJ2-1|.
CASSFTGSTYNEQFF
TGTGCCAGCAGCTTCACAGGCAGCACCTACAATGAGCAGTTCTTC
>once|TRBV5-4|TRBJ2-5|TRBD2
CASSWGTSGIETQYF
TGTGCCAGCAGCTGGGGGACTAGCGGGATAGAGACCCAGTACTTC
>.|TRBV5-1|TRBJ2-7|.
CASSLAGAISYEQYF
TGCGCCAGCAGCTTGGCAGGGGCGATCTCCTACGAGCAGTACTTC
>.|TRBV20-1|TRBJ1-5|.
CSAAGTRDNQPQHF
TGCAGTGCCGCTGGGACCAGGGACAATCAGCCCCAGCATTTT
>.|TRBV28|TRBJ2-7|TRBD2
CVSMGGLAGEVQYF
TGTGTCAGCATGGGCGGACTAGCGGGAGAGGTGCAGTACTTC
>many|TRBV20-1|TRBJ1-1|TRBD1
CSAERQGGFGAFF
TGCAGTGCGGAGCGACAGGGAGGATTTGGAGCTTTCTTT
>.|TRBV11-2|TRBJ1-1|.
CASSSKQRPRIDTEAFF
TGTGCCAGCAGTTCAAAGCAGAGGCCAAGGATAGACACTGAAGCTTTCTTT
>many|TRBV20-1|TRBJ2-3|TRBD1
CSARDPGGPDTQYF
TGCAGTGCTAGAGATCCAGGGGGCCCAGATACGCAGTATTTT